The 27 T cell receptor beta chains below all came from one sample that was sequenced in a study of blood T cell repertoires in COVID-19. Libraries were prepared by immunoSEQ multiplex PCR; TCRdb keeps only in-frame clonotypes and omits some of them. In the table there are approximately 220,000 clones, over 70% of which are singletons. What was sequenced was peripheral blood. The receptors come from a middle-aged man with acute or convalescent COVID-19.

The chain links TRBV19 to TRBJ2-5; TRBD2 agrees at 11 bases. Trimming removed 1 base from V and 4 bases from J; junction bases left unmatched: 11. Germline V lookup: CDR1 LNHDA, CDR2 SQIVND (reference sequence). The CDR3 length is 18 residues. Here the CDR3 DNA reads TGTGCCAGTAGTATAGTCCCCCGGACACTAGCGGGAGTAGAGACCCAGTACTTC. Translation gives CASSIVPRTLAGVETQYF.

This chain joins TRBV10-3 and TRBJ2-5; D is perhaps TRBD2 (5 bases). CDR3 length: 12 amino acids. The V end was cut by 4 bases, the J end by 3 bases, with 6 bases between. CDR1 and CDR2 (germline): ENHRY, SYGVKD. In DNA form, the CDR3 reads TGTGCCATCAGTGTCGGGAAAGAGACCCAGTACTTC. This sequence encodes CAISVGKETQYF.

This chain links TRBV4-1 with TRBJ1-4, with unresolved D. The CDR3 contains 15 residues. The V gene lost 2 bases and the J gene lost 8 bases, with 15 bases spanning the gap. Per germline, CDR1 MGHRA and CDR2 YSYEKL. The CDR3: CASSQLYTRHEKLFF. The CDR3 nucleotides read TGCGCCAGCAGCCAACTTTACACCAGGCACGAAAAACTGTTTTTT.

Here the CDR3 reads CASSLALSGYSNQPQHF. CDR3 nucleotides: TGTGCCAGCAGCTTAGCGCTTTCAGGTTATAGCAATCAGCCCCAGCATTTT. V gene TRBV7-9 combines with J gene TRBJ1-5; D remains unclear. The germline V and J ends were trimmed by 0 bases and 0 bases, with 12 bases remaining between them. The CDR3 extends over 17 amino acids. Germline loops: CDR1 SEHNR, CDR2 FQNEAQ (reference sequence).

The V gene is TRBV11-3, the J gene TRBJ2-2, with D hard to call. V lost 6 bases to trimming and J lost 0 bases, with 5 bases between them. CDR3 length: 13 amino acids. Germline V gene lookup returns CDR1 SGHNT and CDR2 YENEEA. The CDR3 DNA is TGTGCCAGCAGGAACACGAACACCGGGGAGCTGTTTTTT. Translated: CASRNTNTGELFF.

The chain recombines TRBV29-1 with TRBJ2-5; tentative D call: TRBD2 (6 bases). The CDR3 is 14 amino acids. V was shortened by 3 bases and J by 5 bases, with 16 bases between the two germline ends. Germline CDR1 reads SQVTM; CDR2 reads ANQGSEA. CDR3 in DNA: TGCAGCGTTGACCGAACTAGCTTTACGGAGACCCAGTACTTC. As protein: CSVDRTSFTETQYF.

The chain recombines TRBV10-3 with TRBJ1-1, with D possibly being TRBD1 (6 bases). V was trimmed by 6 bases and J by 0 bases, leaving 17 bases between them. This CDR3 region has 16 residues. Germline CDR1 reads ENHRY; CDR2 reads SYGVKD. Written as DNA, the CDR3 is TGTGCCATCAGAGCCGGGACACCTATCATGAACACTGAAGCTTTCTTT. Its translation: CAIRAGTPIMNTEAFF.

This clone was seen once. CDR3 sequence: CASKERGSFGYTF. DNA of the CDR3: TGTGCCAGCAAAGAAAGAGGGAGTTTCGGCTACACCTTC. V is TRBV6-5 and J is TRBJ1-2; the D is unclear. The CDR3 has 13 residues. CDR1 and CDR2 from the germline V gene are MNHEY and SVGAGI. Trimming took off 7 bases at V and 8 bases at J, with 17 bases between the two ends.

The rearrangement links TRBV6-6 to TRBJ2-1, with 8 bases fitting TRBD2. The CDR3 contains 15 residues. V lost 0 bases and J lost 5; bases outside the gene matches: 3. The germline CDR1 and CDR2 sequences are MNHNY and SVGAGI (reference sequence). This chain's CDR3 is CASSYSSGGDNEQFF. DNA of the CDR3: TGTGCCAGCAGTTACTCTTCGGGAGGGGACAATGAGCAGTTCTTC.

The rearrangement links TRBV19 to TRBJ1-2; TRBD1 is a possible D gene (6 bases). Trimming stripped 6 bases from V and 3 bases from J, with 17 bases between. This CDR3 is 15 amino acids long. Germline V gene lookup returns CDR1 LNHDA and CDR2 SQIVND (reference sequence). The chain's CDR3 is CASSTISGVDYGYTF. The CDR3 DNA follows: TGTGCCAGTAGCACCATTTCAGGGGTAGACTATGGCTACACCTTC.

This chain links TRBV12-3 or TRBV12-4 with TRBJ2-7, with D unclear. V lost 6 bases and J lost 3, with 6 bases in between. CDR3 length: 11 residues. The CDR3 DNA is TGTGCCAGCAGCCTTTACTACGAGCAGTACTTC. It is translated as CASSLYYEQYF.

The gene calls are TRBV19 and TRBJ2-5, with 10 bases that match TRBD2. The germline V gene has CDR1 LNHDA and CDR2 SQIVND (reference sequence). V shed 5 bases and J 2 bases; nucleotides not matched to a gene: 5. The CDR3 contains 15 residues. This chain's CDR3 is CASSDTSGAQETQYF. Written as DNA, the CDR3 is TGTGCCAGTAGTGATACTAGCGGGGCGCAAGAGACCCAGTACTTC.

This CDR3 reads CASTLHREVSDEQFF. The CDR3 nucleotides are TGTGCCAGTACCCTTCATAGGGAGGTATCGGATGAGCAGTTCTTC. This rearrangement joins TRBV19 to TRBJ2-1, with a possible D match to TRBD2 (6 bases). The CDR3 covers 15 residues. Between the trimmed V and J ends, which lost 7 bases and 8 bases, there was a span of 21 bases. Germline values: CDR1 LNHDA, CDR2 SQIVND (reference sequence).

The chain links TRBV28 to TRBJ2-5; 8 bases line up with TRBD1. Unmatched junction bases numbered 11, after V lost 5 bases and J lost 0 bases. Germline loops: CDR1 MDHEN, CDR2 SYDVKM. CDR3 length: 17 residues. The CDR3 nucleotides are TGTGCCAGCAGTCCCGGGCTCGACAGGGGCTACCAAGAGACCCAGTACTTC. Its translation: CASSPGLDRGYQETQYF.

The chain's CDR3 is CASSESGPRTSEKLFF. Written as DNA, the CDR3 is TGTGCCAGCAGTGAAAGCGGCCCCCGTACGAGTGAAAAACTGTTTTTT. The chain recombines TRBV6-1 with TRBJ1-4; no firm D call. V dropped 2 bases and J dropped 7 bases, with 17 bases sitting between them. The CDR3 spans 16 residues. The germline V gene has CDR1 MNHNS and CDR2 SASEGT.

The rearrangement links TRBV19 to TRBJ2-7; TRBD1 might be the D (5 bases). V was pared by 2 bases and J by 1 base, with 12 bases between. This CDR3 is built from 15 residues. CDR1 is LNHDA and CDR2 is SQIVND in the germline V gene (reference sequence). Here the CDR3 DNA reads TGTGCCAGTAGTATACAGTGGAGACAGTCCTACGAGCAGTACTTC. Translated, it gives CASSIQWRQSYEQYF.

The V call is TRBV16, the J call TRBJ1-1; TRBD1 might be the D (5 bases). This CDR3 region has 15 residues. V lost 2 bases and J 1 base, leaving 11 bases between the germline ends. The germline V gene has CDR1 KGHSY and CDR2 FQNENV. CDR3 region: CASSQLQTGNTEAFF. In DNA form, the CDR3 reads TGTGCCAGCAGCCAACTCCAAACAGGGAACACTGAAGCTTTCTTT.

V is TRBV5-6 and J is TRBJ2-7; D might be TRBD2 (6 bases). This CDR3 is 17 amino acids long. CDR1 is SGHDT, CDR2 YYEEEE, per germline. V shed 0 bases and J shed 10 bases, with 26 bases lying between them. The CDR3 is CASSLGGTSLHYDIQYF. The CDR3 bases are TGTGCCAGCAGCTTGGGCGGCACTAGCTTACATTACGATATTCAGTACTTC.

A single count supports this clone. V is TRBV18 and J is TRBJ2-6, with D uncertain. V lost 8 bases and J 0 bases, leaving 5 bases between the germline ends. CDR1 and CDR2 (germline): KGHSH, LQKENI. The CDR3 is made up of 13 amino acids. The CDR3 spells CASGPSGANVLTF. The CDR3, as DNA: TGTGCCAGCGGGCCCTCTGGGGCCAACGTCCTGACTTTC.

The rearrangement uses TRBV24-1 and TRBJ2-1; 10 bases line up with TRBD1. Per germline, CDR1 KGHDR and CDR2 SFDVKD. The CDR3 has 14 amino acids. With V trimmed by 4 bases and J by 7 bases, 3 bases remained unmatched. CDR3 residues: CATSEGQGWNEQFF. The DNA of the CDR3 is TGTGCCACCAGTGAGGGACAGGGGTGGAATGAGCAGTTCTTC.

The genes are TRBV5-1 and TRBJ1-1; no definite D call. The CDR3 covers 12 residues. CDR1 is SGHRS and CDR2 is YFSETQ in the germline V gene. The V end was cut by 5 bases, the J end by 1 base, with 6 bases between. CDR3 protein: CASSYGNTEAFF. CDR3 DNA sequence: TGCGCCAGCAGTTACGGGAACACTGAAGCTTTCTTT.

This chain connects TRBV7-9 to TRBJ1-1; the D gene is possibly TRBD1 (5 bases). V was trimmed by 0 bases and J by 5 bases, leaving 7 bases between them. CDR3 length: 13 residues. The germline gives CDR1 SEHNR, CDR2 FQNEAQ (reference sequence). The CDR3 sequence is CASSLAGLTEAFF. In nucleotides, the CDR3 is TGTGCCAGCAGCTTAGCGGGGCTAACTGAAGCTTTCTTT.

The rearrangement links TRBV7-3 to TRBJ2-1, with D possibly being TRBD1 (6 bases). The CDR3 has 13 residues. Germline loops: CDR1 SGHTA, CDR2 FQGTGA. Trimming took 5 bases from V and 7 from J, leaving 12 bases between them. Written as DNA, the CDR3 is TGTGCCAGCAGCATTACAGGGTCTAATGAGCAGTTCTTC. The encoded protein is CASSITGSNEQFF.

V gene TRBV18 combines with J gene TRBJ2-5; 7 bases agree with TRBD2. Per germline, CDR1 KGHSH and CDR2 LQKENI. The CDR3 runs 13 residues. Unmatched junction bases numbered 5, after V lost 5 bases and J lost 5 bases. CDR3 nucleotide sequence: TGTGCCAGCTCAACGGGAGGACTCGAGACCCAGTACTTC. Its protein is CASSTGGLETQYF.

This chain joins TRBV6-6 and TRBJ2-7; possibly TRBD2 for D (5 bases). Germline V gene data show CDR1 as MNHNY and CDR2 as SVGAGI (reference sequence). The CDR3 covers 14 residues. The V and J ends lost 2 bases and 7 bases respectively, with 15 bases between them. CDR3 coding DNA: TGTGCCAGCAGTTACGAGGGTAGCGCGGTAGAGCAGTACTTC. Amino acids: CASSYEGSAVEQYF.

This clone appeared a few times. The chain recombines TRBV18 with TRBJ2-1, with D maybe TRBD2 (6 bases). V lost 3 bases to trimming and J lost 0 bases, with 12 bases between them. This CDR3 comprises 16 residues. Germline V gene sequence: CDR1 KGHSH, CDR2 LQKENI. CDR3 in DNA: TGTGCCAGCTCACCCGACGCGGGGAGCTCCTACAATGAGCAGTTCTTC. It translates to CASSPDAGSSYNEQFF.

CDR3 amino acids: CASSLEGVNTEAFF. The CDR3 DNA is TGTGCCAGCAGTTTAGAGGGGGTGAACACTGAAGCTTTCTTT. This sequence joins TRBV27 and TRBJ1-1, with D possibly matching TRBD1 (6 bases). Germline lookup yields CDR1 MNHEY and CDR2 SMNVEV (reference sequence). This CDR3 comprises 14 residues. Trimming removed 2 bases from V and 0 bases from J, with 7 bases in between.